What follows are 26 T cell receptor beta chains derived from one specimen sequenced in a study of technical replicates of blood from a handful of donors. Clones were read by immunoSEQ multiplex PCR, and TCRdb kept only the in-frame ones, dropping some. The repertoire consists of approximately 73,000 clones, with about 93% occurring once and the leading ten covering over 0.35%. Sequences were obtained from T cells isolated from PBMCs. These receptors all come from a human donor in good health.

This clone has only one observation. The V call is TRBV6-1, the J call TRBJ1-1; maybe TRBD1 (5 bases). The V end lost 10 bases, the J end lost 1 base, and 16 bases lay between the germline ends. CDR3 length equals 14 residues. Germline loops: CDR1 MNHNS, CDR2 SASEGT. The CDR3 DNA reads TGTGCCACCCCACCCGGGACTGGGAACACTGAAGCTTTCTTT. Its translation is CATPPGTGNTEAFF.

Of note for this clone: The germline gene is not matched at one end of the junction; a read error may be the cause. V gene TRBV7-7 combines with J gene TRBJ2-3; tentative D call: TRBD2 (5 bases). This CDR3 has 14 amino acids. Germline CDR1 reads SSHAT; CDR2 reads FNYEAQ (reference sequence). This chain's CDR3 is CASSLGRPPDTQYF. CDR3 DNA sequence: TGTGCTAGCAGCTTAGGGAGACCCCCAGATACGCAGTATTTT.

CDR3 coding DNA: TGCGCCAGCAGCCGGGAGGGGTCGGAGCAGTTCTTC. Protein: CASSREGSEQFF. The chain links TRBV4-3 to TRBJ2-1, with 7 bases that match TRBD2. The CDR3 has 12 amino acids. V gave up 4 bases and J gave up 10 bases; unmatched junction bases: 4. CDR1 and CDR2 from the germline V gene are LGHNA and YSLEER.

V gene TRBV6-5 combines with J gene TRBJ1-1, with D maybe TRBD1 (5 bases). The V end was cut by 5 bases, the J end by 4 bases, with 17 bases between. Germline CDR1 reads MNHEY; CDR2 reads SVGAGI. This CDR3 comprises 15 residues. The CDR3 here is CASSRPGVLGTEAFF. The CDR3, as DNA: TGTGCCAGCAGTCGACCGGGGGTTTTGGGCACTGAAGCTTTCTTT.

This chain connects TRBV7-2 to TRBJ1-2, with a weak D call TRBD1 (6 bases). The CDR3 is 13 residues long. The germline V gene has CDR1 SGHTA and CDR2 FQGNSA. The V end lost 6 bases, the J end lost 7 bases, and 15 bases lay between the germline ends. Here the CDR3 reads CASSLNRDRGYTF. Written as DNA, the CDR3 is TGTGCCAGCAGTCTTAACAGGGATCGTGGCTACACCTTC.

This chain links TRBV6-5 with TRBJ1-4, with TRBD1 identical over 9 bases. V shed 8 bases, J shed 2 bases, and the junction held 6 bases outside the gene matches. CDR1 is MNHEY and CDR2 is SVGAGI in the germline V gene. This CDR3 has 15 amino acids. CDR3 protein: CASGVTGGTNEKLFF. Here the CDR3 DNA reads TGTGCCAGCGGGGTAACAGGGGGCACTAATGAAAAACTGTTTTTT.

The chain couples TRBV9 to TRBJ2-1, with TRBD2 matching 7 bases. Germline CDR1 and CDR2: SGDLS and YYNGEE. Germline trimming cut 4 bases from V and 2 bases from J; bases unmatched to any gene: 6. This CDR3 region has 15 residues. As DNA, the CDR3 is TGTGCCAGCAGCCCTAGACTAGCTACCTACAATGAGCAGTTCTTC. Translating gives CASSPRLATYNEQFF.

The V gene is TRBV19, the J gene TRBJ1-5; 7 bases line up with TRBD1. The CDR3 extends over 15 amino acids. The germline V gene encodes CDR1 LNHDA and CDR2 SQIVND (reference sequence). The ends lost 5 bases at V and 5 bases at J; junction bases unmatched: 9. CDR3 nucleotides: TGTGCCAGTAGTCCCCGACAGGGTGACTATCAGCCCCAGCATTTT. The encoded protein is CASSPRQGDYQPQHF.

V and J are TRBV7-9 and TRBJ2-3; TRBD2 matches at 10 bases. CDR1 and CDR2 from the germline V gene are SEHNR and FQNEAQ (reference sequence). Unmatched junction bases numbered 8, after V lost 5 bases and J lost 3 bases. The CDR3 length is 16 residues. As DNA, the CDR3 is TGTGCCAGCAGCCCAGTCGGGACTAGCGATACAGATACGCAGTATTTT. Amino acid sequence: CASSPVGTSDTDTQYF.

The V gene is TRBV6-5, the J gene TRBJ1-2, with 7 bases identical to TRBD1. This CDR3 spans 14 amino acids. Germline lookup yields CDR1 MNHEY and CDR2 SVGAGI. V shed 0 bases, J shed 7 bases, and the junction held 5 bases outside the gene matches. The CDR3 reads CASSYSEGARGYTF. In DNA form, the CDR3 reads TGTGCCAGCAGTTACTCGGAGGGGGCGCGTGGCTACACCTTC.

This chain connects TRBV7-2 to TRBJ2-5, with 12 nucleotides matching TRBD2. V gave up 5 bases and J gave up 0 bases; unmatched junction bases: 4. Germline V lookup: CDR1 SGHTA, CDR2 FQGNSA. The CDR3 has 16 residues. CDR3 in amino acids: CASSHTSGRYQETQYF. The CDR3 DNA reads TGTGCCAGCAGCCATACTAGCGGGAGGTACCAAGAGACCCAGTACTTC.

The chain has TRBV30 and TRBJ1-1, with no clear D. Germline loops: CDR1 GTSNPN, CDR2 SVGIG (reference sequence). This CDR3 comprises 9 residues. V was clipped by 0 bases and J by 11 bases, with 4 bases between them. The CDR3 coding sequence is TGTGCCTGGAGTGTACTTGCTTTCTTT. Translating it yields CAWSVLAFF.

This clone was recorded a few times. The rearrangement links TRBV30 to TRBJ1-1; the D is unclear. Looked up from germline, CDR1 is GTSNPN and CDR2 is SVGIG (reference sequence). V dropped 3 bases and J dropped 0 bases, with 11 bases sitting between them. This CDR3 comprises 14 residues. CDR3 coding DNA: TGTGCCTGGAGCCCCAATACAGTGAACACTGAAGCTTTCTTT. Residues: CAWSPNTVNTEAFF.

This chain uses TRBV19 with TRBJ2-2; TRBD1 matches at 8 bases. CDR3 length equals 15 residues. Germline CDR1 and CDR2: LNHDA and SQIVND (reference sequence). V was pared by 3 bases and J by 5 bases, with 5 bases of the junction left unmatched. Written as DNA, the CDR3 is TGTGCCAGTAGTATGGGGGACAGGAGGACCGGGGAGCTGTTTTTT. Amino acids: CASSMGDRRTGELFF.

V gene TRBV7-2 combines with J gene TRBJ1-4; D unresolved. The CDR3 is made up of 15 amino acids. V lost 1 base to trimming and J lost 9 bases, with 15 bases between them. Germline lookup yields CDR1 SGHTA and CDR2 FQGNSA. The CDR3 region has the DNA TGTGCCAGCAGCTTAGGGGAGGCAAACACGCAAAAACTGTTTTTT. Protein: CASSLGEANTQKLFF.

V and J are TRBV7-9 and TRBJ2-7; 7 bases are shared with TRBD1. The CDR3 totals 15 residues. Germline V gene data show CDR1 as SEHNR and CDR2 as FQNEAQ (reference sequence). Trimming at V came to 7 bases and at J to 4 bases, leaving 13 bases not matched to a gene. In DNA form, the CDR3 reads TGTGCCAGCATCCCGCTTAAGGGGGCGGATTACGAGCAGTACTTC. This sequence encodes CASIPLKGADYEQYF.

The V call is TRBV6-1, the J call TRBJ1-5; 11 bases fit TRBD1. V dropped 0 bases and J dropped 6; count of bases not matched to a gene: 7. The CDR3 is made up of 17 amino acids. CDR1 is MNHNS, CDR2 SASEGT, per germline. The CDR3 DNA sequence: TGTGCCAGCAGTGAAGCTAGGACAGGGGGCCTTCGTCAGCCCCAGCATTTT. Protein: CASSEARTGGLRQPQHF.

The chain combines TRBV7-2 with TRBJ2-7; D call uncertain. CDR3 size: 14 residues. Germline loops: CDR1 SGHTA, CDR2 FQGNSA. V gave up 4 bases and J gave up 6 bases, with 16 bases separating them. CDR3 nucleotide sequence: TGTGCCAGCAGCTCGGGTGTTACTGGGTCCGAGCAGTACTTC. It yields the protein CASSSGVTGSEQYF.

CDR3 loop: CASSTHRSTDTQYF. For the CDR3, the DNA is TGTGCCAGCAGCACCCACAGGAGCACAGATACGCAGTATTTT. The genes are TRBV7-9 and TRBJ2-3; a possible D gene is TRBD1 (5 bases). The germline V gene has CDR1 SEHNR and CDR2 FQNEAQ (reference sequence). This CDR3 has 14 residues. V shed 5 bases and J shed 0 bases, with 9 bases lying between them.

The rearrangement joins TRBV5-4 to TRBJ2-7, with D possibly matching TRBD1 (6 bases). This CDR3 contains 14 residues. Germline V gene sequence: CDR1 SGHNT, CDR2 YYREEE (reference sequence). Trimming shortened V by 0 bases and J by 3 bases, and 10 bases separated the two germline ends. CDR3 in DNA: TGTGCCAGCAGCTTGGACAGGGTCGGCTACGAGCAGTACTTC. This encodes CASSLDRVGYEQYF.

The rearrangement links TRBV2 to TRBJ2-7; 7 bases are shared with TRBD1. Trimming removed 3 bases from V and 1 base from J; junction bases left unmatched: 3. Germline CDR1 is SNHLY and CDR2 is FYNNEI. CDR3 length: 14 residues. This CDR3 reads CASSEAGGSYEQYF. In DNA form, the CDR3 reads TGTGCCAGCAGTGAGGCAGGGGGATCCTACGAGCAGTACTTC.

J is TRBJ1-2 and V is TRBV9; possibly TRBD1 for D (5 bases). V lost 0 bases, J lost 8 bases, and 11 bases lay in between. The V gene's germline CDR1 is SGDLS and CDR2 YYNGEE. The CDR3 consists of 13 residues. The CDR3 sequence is CASSVDRGSGYTF. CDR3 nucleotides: TGTGCCAGCAGCGTAGATCGGGGGTCCGGCTACACCTTC.

This CDR3 reads CASSRTVHEQYF. The CDR3 DNA reads TGTGCCAGCTCCAGGACAGTCCACGAGCAGTACTTC. The rearrangement uses TRBV18 and TRBJ2-7; D possibly corresponds to TRBD1 (6 bases). CDR1 and CDR2 (germline): KGHSH, LQKENI. The CDR3 has 12 amino acids. V lost 6 bases and J lost 5, with 11 bases in between.

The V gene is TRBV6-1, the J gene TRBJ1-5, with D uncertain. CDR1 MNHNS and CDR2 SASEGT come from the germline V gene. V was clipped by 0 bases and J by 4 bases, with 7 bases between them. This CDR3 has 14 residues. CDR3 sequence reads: CASSEASGNQPQHF. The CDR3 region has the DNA TGTGCCAGCAGTGAAGCTAGCGGAAATCAGCCCCAGCATTTT.

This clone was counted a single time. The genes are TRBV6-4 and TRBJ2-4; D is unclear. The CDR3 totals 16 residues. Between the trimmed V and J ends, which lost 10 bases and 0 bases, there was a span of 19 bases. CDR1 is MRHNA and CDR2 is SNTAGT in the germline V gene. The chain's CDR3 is CATKTVQLLAKNIQYF. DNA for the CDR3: TGTGCCACCAAGACCGTACAGCTTCTAGCCAAAAACATTCAGTACTTC.

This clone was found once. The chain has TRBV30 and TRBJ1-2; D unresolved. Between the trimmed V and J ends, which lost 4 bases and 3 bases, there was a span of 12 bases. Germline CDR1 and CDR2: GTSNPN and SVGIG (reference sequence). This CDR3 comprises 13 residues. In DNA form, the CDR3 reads TGTGCCTGGACCGACGGGGTGCACTATGGCTACACCTTC. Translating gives CAWTDGVHYGYTF. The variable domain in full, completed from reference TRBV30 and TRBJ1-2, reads SQTIHQWPATLVQPVGSPLSLECTVEGTSNPNLYWYRQAAGRGLQLLFYSVGIGQISSEVPQNLSASRPQDRQFILSSKKLLLSDSGFYLCAWTDGVHYGYTFGSGTRLTVV.